A single sample gave rise to the 24 T cell receptor beta chains below, sequenced in a study of OX40 agonist ivuxolimab in advanced cancers. Profiled with immunoSEQ multiplex PCR; TCRdb holds only in-frame clones, not every one. The sample holds 50,000 to 75,000 clones; roughly nine tenths are singletons and the top ten take about 19%. Here the sequenced sample was CD4+ or CD8+ T cells sorted from blood, taken in a trial of the OX40 agonist ivuxolimab. These TCRs come from an adult with an advanced solid tumor such as melanoma, head and neck, liver or kidney cancer.

The chain employs TRBV11-3 and TRBJ2-1; 12 positions match TRBD2. J lost 8 bases, V lost 2 bases, and 4 bases had no gene match. Germline V gene lookup returns CDR1 SGHNT and CDR2 YENEEA. CDR3 length equals 15 residues. The CDR3 DNA reads TGTGCCAGCAGCTTACTAGCGGGGGGGGGCGATGAGCAGTTCTTC. Its translation is CASSLLAGGGDEQFF.

The genes are TRBV7-3 and TRBJ2-3, with 9 nucleotides matching TRBD2. The germline V gene encodes CDR1 SGHTA and CDR2 FQGTGA. The CDR3 consists of 16 residues. With V trimmed by 5 bases and J by 2 bases, 8 bases remained unmatched. In DNA, the CDR3 is TGTGCCAGCAGCGCCAGCGGGGGGCACTACACAGATACGCAGTATTTT. It specifies CASSASGGHYTDTQYF.

V gene TRBV28 combines with J gene TRBJ1-4, with 9 bases that match TRBD1. Germline loops: CDR1 MDHEN, CDR2 SYDVKM. The CDR3 contains 15 residues. The ends lost 4 bases at V and 7 bases at J; junction bases unmatched: 7. CDR3 nucleotide sequence: TGTGCCAGCAGTTCGCCCCCGACAGGGGGTGAAAAACTGTTTTTT. It encodes CASSSPPTGGEKLFF.

This clone was detected only a few times. The genes are TRBV7-9 and TRBJ2-5; perhaps TRBD1 as D (5 bases). CDR1 SEHNR and CDR2 FQNEAQ come from the germline V gene (reference sequence). The CDR3 contains 13 residues. Trimming took off 3 bases at V and 5 bases at J, with 10 bases between the two ends. The DNA of the CDR3 is TGTGCCAGCAGCTTGTGGGGCGCGGAGACCCAGTACTTC. It yields the protein CASSLWGAETQYF.

This clone was picked up a small number of times. This chain links TRBV27 with TRBJ2-3, with D perhaps matching TRBD1 (5 bases). The length of the CDR3 is 14 residues. Germline values: CDR1 MNHEY, CDR2 SMNVEV (reference sequence). The V end lost 7 bases, the J end lost 3 bases, and 14 bases lay between the germline ends. CDR3 sequence reads: CASTGRVATDTQYF. The DNA of the CDR3 is TGTGCCAGCACCGGCAGGGTCGCGACAGATACGCAGTATTTT.

This clone occurred once. The rearrangement joins TRBV6-5 to TRBJ1-1; no definite D call. Germline CDR1 reads MNHEY; CDR2 reads SVGAGI. Trimming cost V 5 bases and J 0 bases, with 7 bases left between them. The CDR3 has 13 amino acids. The CDR3 coding sequence is TGTGCCAGCAGTCTTGTCTTGAACACTGAAGCTTTCTTT. Translated: CASSLVLNTEAFF.

This chain connects TRBV9 to TRBJ1-4; D unresolved. The CDR3 loop spans 14 amino acids. V was cut by 6 bases and J by 10 bases, with 19 bases left in between. Germline values: CDR1 SGDLS, CDR2 YYNGEE. CDR3 DNA sequence: TGTGCCAGCAACCCCGAGGGTACGGTCGGAAAACTGTTTTTT. Translating gives CASNPEGTVGKLFF.

The chain employs TRBV4-1 and TRBJ1-4, with D maybe TRBD1 (6 bases). Germline V gene sequence: CDR1 MGHRA, CDR2 YSYEKL. This CDR3 region has 15 residues. Trimming cost V 5 bases and J 11 bases, with 21 bases left between them. The CDR3 sequence is CASSSSDRNLEKLFF. Written as DNA, the CDR3 is TGCGCCAGCAGCTCCTCTGACAGGAATTTGGAGAAACTGTTTTTT.

The V gene is TRBV7-9, the J gene TRBJ2-1; tentative D call: TRBD1 (6 bases). The V end lost 5 bases, the J end lost 7 bases, and 15 bases lay between the germline ends. The length of the CDR3 is 14 residues. Germline V lookup: CDR1 SEHNR, CDR2 FQNEAQ (reference sequence). CDR3 protein: CASSINRDWNEQFF. The CDR3 DNA is TGTGCCAGCAGCATAAACAGGGATTGGAATGAGCAGTTCTTC.

This sequence joins TRBV6-6 and TRBJ2-7; TRBD2 is a possible D gene (6 bases). Per the germline V gene, CDR1 is MNHNY and CDR2 is SVGAGI (reference sequence). The CDR3 extends over 16 amino acids. V was pared by 2 bases and J by 4 bases, with 18 bases between. CDR3 residues: CASSYPPGDSFYEQYF. For the CDR3, the DNA is TGTGCCAGCAGTTACCCCCCGGGGGACTCTTTTTACGAGCAGTACTTC.

The chain combines TRBV6-5 with TRBJ2-7; perhaps TRBD2 as D (5 bases). Trimming cost V 8 bases and J 6 bases, with 17 bases left between them. The germline CDR1 and CDR2 sequences are MNHEY and SVGAGI. There are 13 residues in the CDR3. The CDR3 sequence: CASGRGVPSEQYF. CDR3 bases: TGTGCCAGCGGCCGGGGAGTTCCCTCCGAGCAGTACTTC.

In this sample, this clone turned up once. The chain carries TRBV6-1 and TRBJ2-4; 9 bases are shared with TRBD1. This CDR3 comprises 15 residues. Germline values: CDR1 MNHNS, CDR2 SASEGT. V shed 1 base and J 7 bases; nucleotides not matched to a gene: 5. The CDR3 is CASSEDGTGFNIQYF. CDR3 bases: TGTGCCAGCAGTGAAGACGGGACAGGGTTTAACATTCAGTACTTC.

This chain links TRBV9 with TRBJ1-3; D is unclear. The CDR3 runs to 16 residues. V was cut by 0 bases and J by 4 bases, with 14 bases left in between. Germline V lookup: CDR1 SGDLS, CDR2 YYNGEE. The CDR3 nucleotides are TGTGCCAGCAGCGTAGACCTAGGATCGGCGGGAAACACCATATATTTT. It is translated as CASSVDLGSAGNTIYF.

The rearrangement joins TRBV13 to TRBJ1-6; D uncertain. Germline CDR1 is PRHDT and CDR2 is FYEKMQ (reference sequence). Trimming took 1 base from V and 7 from J, leaving 2 bases between them. The CDR3 contains 12 residues. In DNA, the CDR3 is TGTGCCAGCAGCTTAGACAATTCACCCCTCCACTTT. It codes for CASSLDNSPLHF.

This clone was seen once. The chain is built from TRBV27 and TRBJ2-2, with 8 bases aligning to TRBD2. Germline V gives CDR1 MNHEY, CDR2 SMNVEV (reference sequence). The CDR3 runs to 16 residues. With V trimmed by 6 bases and J by 7 bases, 13 bases remained unmatched. In nucleotides, the CDR3 is TGTGCCAGCAGCCCGGGCATCGGGGGGGCCTTCGGGGAGCTGTTTTTT. It is translated as CASSPGIGGAFGELFF.

The rearrangement uses TRBV18 and TRBJ1-1; D call uncertain. The V gene's germline CDR1 is KGHSH and CDR2 LQKENI. Trimming left V 4 bases short and J 5 bases short, with 14 bases between. CDR3 length equals 14 residues. The CDR3 loop is CASSLDGGLTEAFF. The CDR3 coding sequence is TGTGCCAGCTCACTCGACGGCGGGTTGACTGAAGCTTTCTTT.

The gene calls are TRBV13 and TRBJ2-1; D not certain. CDR1 is PRHDT, CDR2 FYEKMQ, per germline (reference sequence). This CDR3 is built from 12 residues. Trimming cost V 4 bases and J 16 bases, with 17 bases left between them. The CDR3 DNA follows: TGTGCCAGCAGCTCGTCCGGGCCCAACGCTTTCTTC. Residues: CASSSSGPNAFF.

V gene TRBV30 combines with J gene TRBJ1-1; D might be TRBD1 (6 bases). V gave up 5 bases and J gave up 1 base, with 11 bases separating them. Germline V lookup: CDR1 GTSNPN, CDR2 SVGIG (reference sequence). CDR3 length: 13 amino acids. This CDR3 reads CAWGSGANTEAFF. The CDR3 bases are TGTGCCTGGGGTTCAGGGGCGAACACTGAAGCTTTCTTT.

This clone was seen only once. This sequence joins TRBV5-4 and TRBJ1-1; possible D gene TRBD1, 5 bases. The CDR3 runs 13 residues. CDR1 is SGHNT and CDR2 is YYREEE in the germline V gene (reference sequence). V gave up 2 bases and J gave up 4 bases, with 9 bases separating them. DNA of the CDR3: TGTGCCAGCAGCTTTGGGGGGGGCACTGAAGCTTTCTTT. Translation: CASSFGGGTEAFF. Using reference TRBV5-4 and TRBJ1-1 for the parts outside the CDR3, the full variable domain is ETGVTQSPTHLIKTRGQQVTLRCSSQSGHNTVSWYQQALGQGPQFIFQYYREEENGRGNFPPRFSGLQFPNYSSELNVNALELDDSALYLCASSFGGGTEAFFGQGTRLTVV.

The chain couples TRBV29-1 to TRBJ1-3, with 9 bases identical to TRBD1. This CDR3 is 15 amino acids long. Germline lookup yields CDR1 SQVTM and CDR2 ANQGSEA. The J segment lost 7 bases and the V segment lost 0 bases, leaving 7 bases of the junction unmatched. The CDR3 reads CSVEDWTGEGNTIYF. As DNA, the CDR3 is TGCAGCGTTGAAGACTGGACAGGGGAAGGGAACACCATATATTTT.

The V and J genes are TRBV6-6 and TRBJ2-3, with D uncertain. Trimming cost V 6 bases and J 6 bases, with 13 bases left between them. Germline V CDR1 and CDR2: MNHNY, SVGAGI (reference sequence). The CDR3 has 13 residues. CDR3 DNA: TGTGCCAGCAGACTACAAGGAATGGATACGCAGTATTTT. Its translation: CASRLQGMDTQYF.

The V gene is TRBV10-3, the J gene TRBJ2-3; 7 bases agree with TRBD1. From germline, CDR1 is ENHRY and CDR2 SYGVKD. The CDR3 extends over 15 amino acids. Trimming cost V 3 bases and J 9 bases; bases outside gene matches: 12. DNA of the CDR3: TGTGCCATCAGTGATCCCGGGACAGATCAAAGGACGCAGTATTTT. This gives the protein CAISDPGTDQRTQYF.

The chain uses TRBV19 and TRBJ2-1, with a weak D call TRBD1 (6 bases). The CDR3 runs to 16 residues. V lost 7 bases to trimming and J lost 8 bases, with 24 bases between them. Germline V gene sequence: CDR1 LNHDA, CDR2 SQIVND (reference sequence). The CDR3 sequence: CASKGPGSTGLDEQFF. The CDR3 DNA reads as TGTGCCAGTAAAGGGCCTGGGAGTACAGGGTTGGATGAGCAGTTCTTC.

The V gene is TRBV7-3, the J gene TRBJ2-3, with a weak D call TRBD2 (7 bases). Germline-derived CDR1 and CDR2 are SGHTA and FQGTGA. V lost 1 base and J lost 5, with 13 bases in between. The CDR3 is 15 residues long. The CDR3 DNA follows: TGTGCCAGCAGCTTAAGAGGGGGGGCCGGAGATACGCAGTATTTT. It encodes CASSLRGGAGDTQYF.